This TCR beta chain appears in the sequencing data of a study of blood T cells in healthy people across ages. Overall study results and limits: It was the long-lived donors that had more naive CD4+ cells and higher diversity than aged donors. Researchers report that TCR beta diversity correlated strongly with naive T cell percentage. Naive and antigen-experienced cells were not separated, limiting conclusive comparison.

The donors, aged roughly 6 to 90, were healthy Caucasians from Russia. Sample-barcoded 5' priming and a J-beta primer mix drove a second PCR of 7 to 11 cycles. TCRdb used MiXCR to reprocess the 5' RACE reads, holding one entry per CDR3 protein. Here the sample spans fewer than 2,000,000 distinct CDR3 sequences, approximately 40% being singletons. This clonotype was counted only a few times. The antigen is undetermined. This clonotype originated in a human donor in good health. Sequencing input: blood.

CDR3 region: CASSQDPSIKSSYEQYF. CDR3 nucleotides: TGCGCCAGCAGCCAAGACCCCTCTATTAAAAGCTCCTACGAGCAGTACTTC. The rearrangement uses TRBV4-1 and TRBJ2-7, with no clear D. The germline gives CDR1 MGHRA, CDR2 YSYEKL. V lost 0 bases to trimming and J lost 0 bases, with 15 bases between them. The CDR3 covers 17 residues.